This is a list of T cell receptor beta chains from one sample in a study of naive and memory T cell subsets. TCRdb re-derived calls from the UMI-ligation and nested PCR reads in MiXCR, one entry per CDR3 protein. The table lists about 85,000 distinct CDR3 sequences, under 15% of them singletons. Sequencing used central memory CD4+ T cells from blood. Receptors originate from a human donor in good health. Each CDR3 is given with its conserved first and last residue. D genes are given only for firm matches. The size field is filled for only some rows; it gives once, few, many or a size class.

V	length	size	D	J	DNA	CDR3
TRBV19	11	many	-	TRBJ2-5	TGTGCCAGTAGTACAGAAGAGACCCAGTACTTC	CASSTEETQYF
TRBV29-1	16	-	-	TRBJ2-1	TGCAGCGTTGTGGGCCACTCCTTTCACTCCTACAATGAGCAGTTCTTC	CSVVGHSFHSYNEQFF
TRBV5-3	15	-	-	TRBJ1-2	TGTGCCAGAAGCTCTAGACACCGGGCCCACTATGGCTACACCTTC	CARSSRHRAHYGYTF
TRBV20-1	11	few	TRBD2	TRBJ2-3	TGCAGTGCGGGGAGGGGAGATACGCAGTATTTT	CSAGRGDTQYF
TRBV10-3	17	-	TRBD2	TRBJ2-4	TGTGCCATCAGTGAGTCTAGCGGGAGGGCCGCCGGAAACATTCAGTACTTC	CAISESSGRAAGNIQYF
TRBV28	13	few	TRBD2	TRBJ2-7	TGTGCCAGCAGTCCGGGGACTAGCGAGAGACCGTACTTC	CASSPGTSERPYF
TRBV28	17	-	-	TRBJ2-7	TGTGCCAGCAGCTACTATTTGGGAGGCGGGCGATCCTACGAGCAGTACTTC	CASSYYLGGGRSYEQYF
TRBV6-1	15	-	-	TRBJ1-2	TGTGCCAGCAGTGCCACAGGGTGGGGTAACTATGGCTACACCTTC	CASSATGWGNYGYTF
TRBV5-1	15	-	-	TRBJ1-3	TGCGCCAGCAGCTTGAGAGGACAGACCCCAAACACCATATATTTT	CASSLRGQTPNTIYF
TRBV24-1	13	many	-	TRBJ2-3	TGTGCCACCGGTCACGGTCAGGGAGATACGCAGTATTTT	CATGHGQGDTQYF
TRBV7-9	14	many	-	TRBJ2-1	TGTGCCAGCAGCTTAGCATCCAGTTTCAATGAGCAGTTCTTC	CASSLASSFNEQFF
TRBV20-1	16	few	-	TRBJ1-4	TGCAGTGCTAGAGTGAGGGGAATCTCAACTAATGAAAAACTGTTTTTT	CSARVRGISTNEKLFF
TRBV29-1	12	once	-	TRBJ1-5	TGCAGCGTTGCCGGGAGCAATCAGCCCCAGCATTTT	CSVAGSNQPQHF
TRBV11-2	16	many	-	TRBJ2-6	TGTGCCAGCAGCAGGGTACAGAGCTCTGGGGCCAACGTCCTGACTTTC	CASSRVQSSGANVLTF